This TCR beta chain was sequenced during a study of tumor-infiltrating lymphocytes in localized non-small cell lung cancer. Germline V gene data show CDR1 as SGHAT and CDR2 as FQNNGV. Trimming took 0 bases from V and 4 from J; bases not matched to a gene: 5. This CDR3 is 16 amino acids long. Study-level results: Each assay used a separate piece of the same tissue.

Sequencing used immunoSEQ multiplex PCR; TCRdb keeps in-frame clones, though not all of them. The sample has some 15,000 clones; 80% to 90% are singletons. As regards this clone: The antigen remains unidentified.

The sequenced material came from lung tumor tissue. The genes are TRBV11-2 and TRBJ2-1; TRBD2 aligns across 8 bases. The receptor was derived from a human donor with non-small cell lung cancer. The CDR3 is CASSLDGREWYNEQFF. DNA of the CDR3: TGTGCCAGCAGCTTAGACGGGAGGGAGTGGTACAATGAGCAGTTCTTC.